This passage covers 22 T cell receptor beta chains from one sample sequenced in a study of Graves' ophthalmopathy and Graves' hyperthyroidism. Transcripts of RNA were the source for amplifying TCR beta CDR3 regions. HTBI primers primed a first-round RT-PCR, and a second-round multiplex PCR followed. TCRdb used MiXCR to reprocess the multiplex PCR reads, holding one entry per CDR3 protein. The sample has under 800,000 distinct CDR3 sequences; over 20% are singletons. Source material: peripheral blood. The receptors stem from a woman aged 18-35 years with stable Graves' hyperthyroidism. Some clones in this sample may be carry-over from other donors' samples.

This clonotype was counted at least ten times. The gene calls are TRBV7-3 and TRBJ2-2; 9 positions agree with TRBD1. This CDR3 is built from 15 residues. Germline lookup yields CDR1 SGHTA and CDR2 FQGTGA. V shed 5 bases, J shed 3 bases, and the junction held 4 bases outside the gene matches. CDR3 amino acids: CASSIDRGDTGELFF. CDR3 DNA: TGTGCCAGCAGCATTGACAGGGGGGACACCGGGGAGCTGTTTTTT.

Concerning this clonotype: A read error may produce the germline difference seen at one junction end. The chain employs TRBV6-2 or TRBV6-3 and TRBJ1-1; tentatively, D is TRBD1 (6 bases). Germline V gene sequence: CDR1 MNHEY, CDR2 SVGEGT. The CDR3 totals 15 residues. This CDR3 is CSSSSPAGARAKAFF. CDR3 nucleotide sequence: TGTTCCAGCAGCTCACCTGCGGGGGCTCGGGCTAAAGCTTTCTTT.

Ten or more counts support this clonotype. In nucleotides, the CDR3 is TGTGCCAGCAGTTACTCGAAGCAGGGTGGAAACTATGGCTACACCTTC. This gives the protein CASSYSKQGGNYGYTF. The rearrangement links TRBV6-2 or TRBV6-3 to TRBJ1-2; D perhaps matches TRBD1 (5 bases). There are 16 residues in the CDR3. The ends were cut back, 0 bases at V and 2 bases at J, with 13 bases in the middle. CDR1 is MNHEY, CDR2 SVGEGT, per germline.

This clonotype has at least ten counts. The chain carries TRBV19 and TRBJ1-5, with 8 bases aligning to TRBD1. Germline loops: CDR1 LNHDA, CDR2 SQIVND (reference sequence). This CDR3 is built from 13 residues. In DNA, the CDR3 is TGTGGAGCGGGGACAGGTAGTAATCAGCCCCAGCATTTT. Amino acids: CGAGTGSNQPQHF.

This clonotype was observed at least ten times. The V and J genes are TRBV19 and TRBJ1-1; TRBD1 is a possible D gene (5 bases). CDR3 length: 15 residues. V gave up 4 bases and J gave up 0 bases, with 12 bases separating them. Germline CDR1 and CDR2: LNHDA and SQIVND (reference sequence). The CDR3 region is CASSTHRSLNTEAFF. The CDR3 nucleotides read TGTGCCAGTAGTACCCACAGGAGCCTGAACACTGAAGCTTTCTTT.

The gene calls are TRBV2 and TRBJ1-6; TRBD1 matches at 7 bases. The J segment lost 7 bases and the V segment lost 6 bases, leaving 6 bases of the junction unmatched. The CDR3 covers 14 residues. The V gene's germline CDR1 is SNHLY and CDR2 FYNNEI. The CDR3 bases are TGTGCCAGCAGCGCCTGGGACAGCAATTCACCCCTCCACTTT. Its translation is CASSAWDSNSPLHF.

This clonotype has more than one count but fewer than ten. A read error may be the cause here, since a much bigger clone is one base away. The chain couples TRBV20-1 to TRBJ2-7; D may be TRBD2 (6 bases). The CDR3 has 13 residues. V lost 5 bases, J lost 3 bases, and 14 bases lay in between. The V gene's germline CDR1 is DFQATT and CDR2 SNEGSKA (reference sequence). This chain's CDR3 is CSADRDCNYEQYF. In DNA, the CDR3 is TGCAGTGCTGACCGGGACTGTAACTACGAGCAGTACTTC.

This clonotype has ten or more counts. The genes are TRBV7-2 and TRBJ2-5; D is perhaps TRBD2 (6 bases). Germline CDR1 reads SGHTA; CDR2 reads FQGNSA. The CDR3 is 14 amino acids. V was clipped by 6 bases and J by 0 bases, with 11 bases between them. CDR3 amino acids: CASRLGTHQETQYF. CDR3 DNA: TGTGCCAGCAGACTCGGGACTCACCAAGAGACCCAGTACTTC.

This clonotype was seen repeatedly, ten times or more. This rearrangement joins TRBV7-3 to TRBJ2-5, with 7 bases fitting TRBD1. With V trimmed by 4 bases and J by 5 bases, 4 bases remained unmatched. Germline V lookup: CDR1 SGHTA, CDR2 FQGTGA. CDR3 length: 13 amino acids. The CDR3 DNA reads as TGTGCCAGCAGCTACGACAGGGAGGAGACCCAGTACTTC. This translates into CASSYDREETQYF.

In the case of this clonotype: This could be a read error, since a much larger clone is one nucleotide away. This chain connects TRBV2 to TRBJ2-5; D is perhaps TRBD1 (6 bases). CDR1 SNHLY and CDR2 FYNNEI come from the germline V gene. The CDR3 length is 14 residues. This CDR3 is CASSAGTPLETQDF. Written as DNA, the CDR3 is TGTGCCAGCAGCGCCGGGACACCATTAGAGACCCAGGACTTC. Full variable domain (outside the CDR3, taken from reference TRBV2 and TRBJ2-5): EPEVTQTPSHQVTQMGQEVILRCVPISNHLYFYWYRQILGQKVEFLVSFYNNEISEKSEIFDDQFSVERPDGSNFTLKIRSTKLEDSAMYFCASSAGTPLETQDFGPGTRLLVL.

This clonotype was seen repeatedly, ten times or more. This chain joins TRBV6-8 and TRBJ1-1; the D is unclear. The V gene lost 4 bases and the J gene lost 6 bases, with 15 bases spanning the gap. CDR1 is MNHGY and CDR2 is SAAAGT in the germline V gene. The CDR3 has 14 amino acids. The CDR3, as DNA: TGTGCCAGCAGTTTCAGAGCCTTAGGTTCTGAAGCTTTCTTT. Translating gives CASSFRALGSEAFF.

This clonotype occurred many times. The conserved closing phenylalanine or tryptophan is absent in this CDR3, likely reflecting a read error. The CDR3 sequence is CASSYPLGNTEAFL. DNA for the CDR3: TGTGCCAGCAGTTACCCCCTGGGGAACACTGAAGCTTTCCTT. This chain connects TRBV6-2 or TRBV6-3 to TRBJ1-1; D is undetermined. V was clipped by 2 bases and J by 1 base, with 8 bases between them. Germline V gene data show CDR1 as MNHEY and CDR2 as SVGEGT. CDR3 length: 14 residues.

This clonotype was seen at least ten times. This rearrangement joins TRBV2 to TRBJ1-5; D possibly corresponds to TRBD1 (6 bases). There are 15 residues in the CDR3. The ends were cut back, 4 bases at V and 2 bases at J, with 12 bases in the middle. The germline gives CDR1 SNHLY, CDR2 FYNNEI. CDR3 sequence reads: CASSGQDLGNQPQHF. In DNA, the CDR3 is TGTGCCAGCAGTGGACAGGACTTAGGCAATCAGCCCCAGCATTTT.

This clonotype was seen repeatedly, ten times or more. V and J are TRBV12-3 or TRBV12-4 and TRBJ1-3; D is perhaps TRBD1 (6 bases). Trimming took 1 base from V and 4 from J, leaving 17 bases between them. This CDR3 has 17 amino acids. DNA of the CDR3: TGTGCCAGCAGTTTAGGGTCTTGGCAGGGGCACGGAAACACCATATATTTT. It yields the protein CASSLGSWQGHGNTIYF.

This sequence joins TRBV12-3 or TRBV12-4 and TRBJ2-2; 9 bases match TRBD1. With V trimmed by 3 bases and J by 3 bases, 5 bases remained unmatched. The CDR3 length is 16 residues. In nucleotides, the CDR3 is TGTGCCAGCAGTTTGAGGACAGGGGTCTACACCGGGGAGCTGTTTTTT. It codes for CASSLRTGVYTGELFF.

V gene TRBV7-6 combines with J gene TRBJ2-5; TRBD1 aligns across 12 bases. CDR1 is SGHVS, CDR2 FNYEAQ, per germline. V lost 5 bases, J lost 5 bases, and 6 bases stayed unmatched. This CDR3 region has 15 residues. CDR3 in amino acids: CASSLGTGGAETQYF. The CDR3 DNA reads TGTGCCAGCAGCCTTGGGACAGGGGGCGCGGAGACCCAGTACTTC.

This clonotype was recorded at least ten times. The chain joins TRBV29-1 to TRBJ1-1, with no clear D. CDR3 length equals 11 residues. The germline CDR1 and CDR2 sequences are SQVTM and ANQGSEA. Trimming took 6 bases from V and 5 from J, leaving 10 bases between them. CDR3 bases: TGCAGCGTCGACTACTCGACTGAAGCTTTCTTT. It codes for CSVDYSTEAFF.

This clonotype was detected ten times or more. The chain uses TRBV6-1 and TRBJ1-5, with D possibly TRBD1 on 5 matching bases. The CDR3 is made up of 13 amino acids. Per the germline V gene, CDR1 is MNHNS and CDR2 is SASEGT. V lost 2 bases and J lost 7, with 9 bases in between. CDR3 bases: TGTGCCAGCAGTGAAATGGGACGCCAGCCCCAGCATTTT. This encodes CASSEMGRQPQHF.

V is TRBV11-1 and J is TRBJ1-3; D remains unclear. This CDR3 is 16 amino acids long. CDR1 and CDR2 (germline): SGHAT, FQDESV (reference sequence). Trimming took 4 bases from V and 2 from J, leaving 15 bases between them. CDR3 residues: CASSSLGVATGNTIYF. The DNA for the CDR3 is TGTGCCAGCAGCTCCCTCGGGGTAGCGACTGGAAACACCATATATTTT.

This clonotype was found many times. V gene TRBV20-1 combines with J gene TRBJ1-3; 7 bases agree with TRBD1. Germline loops: CDR1 DFQATT, CDR2 SNEGSKA (reference sequence). The CDR3 spans 13 residues. Losses at the gene ends were 6 bases for V and 2 bases for J; bases not matched to a gene: 4. CDR3 in DNA: TGCAGTGCCCCCGACAGGGCTGGAAACACCATATATTTT. Its translation: CSAPDRAGNTIYF.

The chain uses TRBV11-2 and TRBJ2-6, with D perhaps matching TRBD1 (5 bases). CDR1 is SGHAT, CDR2 FQNNGV, per germline. Deletions cut 0 bases from V and 2 bases from J, with 8 bases between. The CDR3 has 16 amino acids. The CDR3 nucleotides are TGTGCCAGCAGCTTAGAACGCAGGGCTGGGGCCAACGTCCTGACTTTC. Translation gives CASSLERRAGANVLTF.

This clonotype has a count of ten or more. The V gene is TRBV7-6, the J gene TRBJ2-5; TRBD1 or TRBD2 may be the D gene (6 bases each). CDR1 is SGHVS and CDR2 is FNYEAQ in the germline V gene. The germline V and J ends were trimmed by 2 bases and 2 bases, with 12 bases remaining between them. CDR3 length equals 15 residues. CDR3 bases: TGTGCCAGCAGCTTATCGCGGGACACACAAGAGACCCAGTACTTC. Protein product: CASSLSRDTQETQYF.